Shown below are 19 T cell receptor beta chains from a single sample sequenced in a study of T-cell reconstitution after alpha-beta-depleted transplantation in children. Unique molecular identifiers were used in preparing the TCRbeta library. TCRdb processed the PCR reads anew with MiXCR; each CDR3 protein has one entry. The table lists fewer than 550,000 distinct CDR3 sequences, roughly a tenth of them singletons. Sequenced material: PBMCs, taken before TCRalphabeta/CD19-depleted stem cell transplant. Receptors were obtained from a child aged 2 to 10 with inherited bone marrow failure, due to receive a stem cell transplant.

Only a few counts were recorded for this clonotype. This chain joins TRBV7-2 and TRBJ2-7; 13 bases map to TRBD2. The junction had 3 bases not matched to a gene; V was cut back by 5 bases and J by 2 bases. The length of the CDR3 is 15 residues. Per germline, CDR1 SGHTA and CDR2 FQGNSA. CDR3 coding DNA: TGTGCCAGCAGCATTACTAGCGGGAGGGCCTACGAGCAGTACTTC. Translated, it gives CASSITSGRAYEQYF. Looking up the rest from reference TRBV7-2 and TRBJ2-7 gives the full variable domain: GAGVSQSPSNKVTEKGKDVELRCDPISGHTALYWYRQSLGQGLEFLIYFQGNSAPDKSGLPSDRFSAERTGGSVSTLTIQRTQQEDSAVYLCASSITSGRAYEQYFGPGTRLTVT.

This clonotype was seen many times. The chain combines TRBV5-1 with TRBJ2-3; 9 positions agree with TRBD2. V was pared by 0 bases and J by 3 bases, with 5 bases of the junction left unmatched. This CDR3 region has 16 residues. Germline-derived CDR1 and CDR2 are SGHRS and YFSETQ. The CDR3 protein is CASSLGASGTTDTQYF. The CDR3 coding sequence is TGCGCCAGCAGCTTGGGGGCTAGCGGGACGACAGATACGCAGTATTTT.

This clonotype was seen at least ten times. The gene calls are TRBV10-3 and TRBJ2-3; maybe TRBD1 (6 bases). V was shortened by 6 bases and J by 4 bases, with 17 bases between the two germline ends. Germline CDR1 reads ENHRY; CDR2 reads SYGVKD. CDR3 length: 15 residues. The DNA for the CDR3 is TGTGCCATCAGACCCACAGGGCTCGAAGCAGATACGCAGTATTTT. Its translation is CAIRPTGLEADTQYF.

This clonotype was recorded many times. The V call is TRBV11-2, the J call TRBJ2-1, with a possible D match to TRBD1 (6 bases). The CDR3 has 15 amino acids. Germline CDR1 is SGHAT and CDR2 is FQNNGV. V shed 0 bases and J shed 8 bases, with 14 bases lying between them. CDR3: CASSLEPLQGYEQFF. The CDR3 DNA reads as TGTGCCAGCAGCTTAGAGCCCTTACAGGGTTATGAGCAGTTCTTC.

This clonotype was seen at least ten times. V usage is TRBV5-1 and J usage is TRBJ1-1; D not certain. Looked up from germline, CDR1 is SGHRS and CDR2 is YFSETQ. This CDR3 spans 13 amino acids. Trimming cost V 2 bases and J 6 bases, with 11 bases left between them. CDR3 loop: CASSFDLGSEAFF. As DNA, the CDR3 is TGCGCCAGCAGCTTTGATCTGGGGTCTGAAGCTTTCTTT.

In this sample, this clonotype turned up many times. The rearrangement uses TRBV5-1 and TRBJ2-5; D call uncertain. The V gene lost 1 base and the J gene lost 4 bases, with 11 bases spanning the gap. Germline loops: CDR1 SGHRS, CDR2 YFSETQ. The length of the CDR3 is 14 residues. This CDR3 is CASSLKSTRETQYF. DNA of the CDR3: TGCGCCAGCAGCTTGAAATCCACCAGAGAGACCCAGTACTTC.

CDR3 sequence (DNA): TGTGCCAGCAGCTTAGTTCTGGCCCAGTACTTC. This sequence encodes CASSLVLAQYF. The chain combines TRBV11-2 with TRBJ2-5; no firm D call. Germline CDR1 reads SGHAT; CDR2 reads FQNNGV. This CDR3 has 11 amino acids. V shed 1 base and J shed 9 bases, with 6 bases lying between them.

Only a few counts were recorded for this clonotype. The V and J genes are TRBV7-2 and TRBJ2-5; TRBD1 agrees at 8 bases. Germline CDR1 reads SGHTA; CDR2 reads FQGNSA. The CDR3 length is 13 residues. The J segment lost 5 bases and the V segment lost 9 bases, leaving 8 bases of the junction unmatched. The CDR3 sequence is CASRQGWEETQYF. Here the CDR3 DNA reads TGTGCCAGTAGACAGGGGTGGGAGGAGACCCAGTACTTC.

The rearrangement joins TRBV5-4 to TRBJ2-7; TRBD2 matches at 9 bases. CDR1 is SGHNT and CDR2 is YYREEE in the germline V gene (reference sequence). The CDR3 loop spans 16 amino acids. Trimming took 4 bases from V and 6 from J; bases not matched to a gene: 14. The CDR3 loop reads CASSMGGLAGPGEQYF. As DNA, the CDR3 is TGTGCCAGCAGCATGGGCGGGCTAGCGGGACCGGGCGAGCAGTACTTC.

This clonotype appeared a few times. The CDR3 loop is CASGSPGAKNIQYF. The CDR3 DNA sequence: TGTGCCAGCGGCTCACCGGGAGCCAAAAACATTCAGTACTTC. The chain couples TRBV28 to TRBJ2-4; D call uncertain. V was shortened by 8 bases and J by 0 bases, with 11 bases between the two germline ends. The CDR3 has 14 amino acids. Looked up from germline, CDR1 is MDHEN and CDR2 is SYDVKM.

The table lists this clonotype with a few counts. The chain recombines TRBV27 with TRBJ1-5; maybe TRBD1 (5 bases). CDR1 and CDR2 (germline): MNHEY, SMNVEV (reference sequence). Deletions cut 5 bases from V and 11 bases from J, with 16 bases between. This CDR3 region has 13 residues. The CDR3 DNA reads TGTGCCAGCAGTCGAGGGGCCTCCCAGACCCAGCATTTT. Translating it yields CASSRGASQTQHF.

This clonotype has only a few counts. This sequence joins TRBV23-1 and TRBJ2-1; D not certain. TRBV23-1 is filed as an ORF, its function uncertain. Trimming removed 11 bases at V and 0 bases at J, with 11 bases between. The CDR3 runs to 13 residues. The CDR3 DNA reads as TGCGCCGTCAACCCGTGCTCCTACAATGAGCAGTTCTTC. Protein product: CAVNPCSYNEQFF.

This clonotype was seen many times. This chain connects TRBV24-1 to TRBJ2-5; 9 nucleotides align to TRBD1. The V gene's germline CDR1 is KGHDR and CDR2 SFDVKD. Unmatched junction bases numbered 16, after V lost 6 bases and J lost 3 bases. The CDR3 runs 18 residues. The CDR3 loop is CATSTGTGRAWGEETQYF. The CDR3, as DNA: TGTGCCACCAGTACCGGGACAGGGCGGGCCTGGGGGGAAGAGACCCAGTACTTC.

There are many counts of this clonotype. This sequence joins TRBV4-3 and TRBJ2-3, with D perhaps given as TRBD1 or TRBD2 (6 bases each). The CDR3 has 17 amino acids. V was shortened by 0 bases and J by 4 bases, with 17 bases between the two germline ends. CDR1 is LGHNA and CDR2 is YSLEER in the germline V gene. In DNA form, the CDR3 reads TGCGCCAGCAGCCAAGACCCCGTAGGGGGGAGCCCAGATACGCAGTATTTT. Amino acid sequence: CASSQDPVGGSPDTQYF.

This clonotype has ten or more counts. The V gene is TRBV20-1, the J gene TRBJ2-1; the D is unclear. The CDR3 totals 13 residues. V dropped 4 bases and J dropped 9 bases, with 16 bases sitting between them. Looked up from germline, CDR1 is DFQATT and CDR2 is SNEGSKA (reference sequence). The CDR3 sequence is CSANSPLSVEQFF. As DNA, the CDR3 is TGCAGTGCTAATAGCCCCTTATCGGTTGAGCAGTTCTTC.

This clonotype was picked up many times. This chain joins TRBV7-9 and TRBJ2-3; possibly TRBD2 for D (5 bases). Trimming removed 5 bases at V and 4 bases at J, with 16 bases between. This CDR3 has 15 amino acids. CDR1 is SEHNR and CDR2 is FQNEAQ in the germline V gene (reference sequence). The CDR3 bases are TGTGCCAGCAGCAGGCCTGATGGGAGCCCAGATACGCAGTATTTT. Translating gives CASSRPDGSPDTQYF.

This clonotype has at least ten counts. This chain joins TRBV12-3 or TRBV12-4 and TRBJ1-5, with a tentative D call TRBD1 (5 bases). V was cut by 6 bases and J by 2 bases, with 17 bases left in between. The CDR3 consists of 16 residues. Here the CDR3 DNA reads TGTGCCAGCAGCACTCGGGTCTTAGGGGGCAATCAGCCCCAGCATTTT. This translates into CASSTRVLGGNQPQHF.

This clonotype has a count of ten or more. This chain connects TRBV20-1 to TRBJ1-5, with 10 bases lining up with TRBD1. Germline CDR1 DFQATT, CDR2 SNEGSKA (reference sequence). The CDR3 has 15 residues. V was clipped by 1 base and J by 5 bases; unmatched bases: 5. DNA of the CDR3: TGCAGTGCTAGAGCCGGGACAGGGGAGCATCAGCCCCAGCATTTT. This sequence encodes CSARAGTGEHQPQHF.

This clonotype was picked up many times. V is TRBV10-2 and J is TRBJ2-1; D is ambiguous. The length of the CDR3 is 14 residues. Between the trimmed V and J ends, which lost 6 bases and 0 bases, there was a span of 9 bases. Germline CDR1 reads WSHSY; CDR2 reads SAAADI. The CDR3 nucleotides are TGCGCCAGCAGCGGAGCCCTCTCCTACAATGAGCAGTTCTTC. It is translated as CASSGALSYNEQFF.